The sequence of this T cell receptor (beta chain) was determined in a study of T cells in Graves' hyperthyroidism and ophthalmopathy. Notes on the study in general: The model's output predicted ophthalmopathy at a median of around 6.9 months prior to onset.

TCR beta CDR3 regions were amplified from RNA transcripts. The TCR CDR3 first-round RT-PCR relied on the HTBI primer set. Using its own MiXCR run on the multiplex PCR reads, TCRdb lists one record per CDR3 protein. The data show 600,000 or so distinct CDR3 sequences, 15% to 20% seen once. With respect to this clonotype: What it binds is not known.

CDR1 and CDR2 (germline): SGHRS, YFSETQ. The CDR3 extends over 17 amino acids. Trimming took 2 bases from V and 7 from J; bases not matched to a gene: 17. The V and J genes are TRBV5-1 and TRBJ1-1, with 7 bases that match TRBD1. The source material was blood. The origin of this receptor is a woman aged 30 to 39 with Graves' hyperthyroidism. CDR3: CASSLRDSVAGVFEAFF. DNA of the CDR3: TGCGCCAGCAGCTTACGGGACAGCGTCGCCGGGGTATTTGAAGCTTTCTTT.